The present T cell receptor beta chain was sequenced within a study of blood T cells in healthy people across ages. Whole-study context: Researchers report that template switching captured about one barcoded beta molecule per two T cells. Study findings and constraints: Naive and antigen-experienced cells were not separated, limiting conclusive comparison.

With a J-beta primer mix and a sample-barcoded 5' primer, a second PCR ran 7 to 11 cycles. Each TCR beta cDNA got a 12-nucleotide random molecular identifier. Every individual sample yielded 2.5 million or more paired-end reads (each containing CDR3). Each CDR3 protein gets one entry after TCRdb re-called the 5' RACE reads with MiXCR. The data hold 1.5 million or so distinct CDR3 sequences, with around 40% observed a single time. The CDR3 has 17 residues. Germline V CDR1 and CDR2: SGHTA, FQGNSA. The V and J ends lost 3 bases and 8 bases, in that order; junction bases with no gene match: 12. This clonotype has only one observation. Its specificity is not known.

The sequenced sample consisted of blood. The receptor was isolated from a woman aged 18-29 years in good health. The V and J genes are TRBV7-2 and TRBJ2-2; 10 bases are shared with TRBD2. Written as DNA, the CDR3 is TGTGCCAGCAGCTTTTATTCAATAGCGGGAGGTGGAGGGGAGCTGTTTTTT. This translates into CASSFYSIAGGGGELFF.